This TCR beta chain was recorded in a study of T cell responses to AZD1222 COVID-19 vaccine. Points on this clone: Antigen specificity is unknown.

Measured with immunoSEQ multiplex PCR; TCRdb has only the in-frame clones, and not every one. Of about 150,000 clones in the sample, about 87% were seen once. Study-wide results and caveats: Spike-spanning, vaccine-associated CD4 TCRs were dominant at 160-218 and 743-854.

V lost 5 bases, J lost 5 bases, and 7 bases stayed unmatched. The CDR3 contains 15 residues. Germline V lookup: CDR1 SGHTA, CDR2 FQGNSA. The input for sequencing was peripheral blood, taken on day 0 of MenACWY control vaccination. The clonotype originates from an adult in good health. The genes are TRBV7-2 and TRBJ1-5, with 9 bases matching TRBD1. The DNA for the CDR3 is TGTGCCAGCAGCCCAGCGGGACAGGGTTATCAGCCCCAGCATTTT. Translated: CASSPAGQGYQPQHF. Full variable domain (outside the CDR3, taken from reference TRBV7-2 and TRBJ1-5): GAGVSQSPSNKVTEKGKDVELRCDPISGHTALYWYRQSLGQGLEFLIYFQGNSAPDKSGLPSDRFSAERTGGSVSTLTIQRTQQEDSAVYLCASSPAGQGYQPQHFGDGTRLSIL.